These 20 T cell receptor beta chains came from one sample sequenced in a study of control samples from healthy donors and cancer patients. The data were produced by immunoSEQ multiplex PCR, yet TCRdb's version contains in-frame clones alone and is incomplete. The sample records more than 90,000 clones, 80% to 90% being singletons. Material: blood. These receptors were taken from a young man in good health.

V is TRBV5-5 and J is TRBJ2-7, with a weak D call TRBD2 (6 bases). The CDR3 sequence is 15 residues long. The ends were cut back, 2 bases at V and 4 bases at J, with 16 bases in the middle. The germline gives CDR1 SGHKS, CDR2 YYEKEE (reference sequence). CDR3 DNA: TGTGCCAGCAGCTTCGGAGGGTATGGTATTTACGAGCAGTACGTC. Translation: CASSFGGYGIYEQYV.

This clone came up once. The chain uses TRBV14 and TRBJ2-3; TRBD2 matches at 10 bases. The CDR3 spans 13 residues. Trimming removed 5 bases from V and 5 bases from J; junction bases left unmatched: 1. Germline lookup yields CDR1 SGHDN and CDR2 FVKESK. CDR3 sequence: CASSWTSGDTQYF. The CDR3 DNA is TGTGCCAGCAGCTGGACTAGCGGAGATACGCAGTATTTT.

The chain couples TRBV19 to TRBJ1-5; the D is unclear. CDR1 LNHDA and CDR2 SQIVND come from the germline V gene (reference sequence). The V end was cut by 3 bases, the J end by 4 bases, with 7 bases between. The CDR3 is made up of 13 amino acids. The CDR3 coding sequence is TGTGCCAGTAGTATGGACCCAAATCAGCCCCAGCATTTT. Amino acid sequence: CASSMDPNQPQHF.

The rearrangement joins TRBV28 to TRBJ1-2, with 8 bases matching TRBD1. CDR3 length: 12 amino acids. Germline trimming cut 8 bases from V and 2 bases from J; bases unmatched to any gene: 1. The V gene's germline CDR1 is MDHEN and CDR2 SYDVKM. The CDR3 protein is CASGQGNYGYTF. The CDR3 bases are TGTGCCAGCGGACAGGGCAACTATGGCTACACCTTC.

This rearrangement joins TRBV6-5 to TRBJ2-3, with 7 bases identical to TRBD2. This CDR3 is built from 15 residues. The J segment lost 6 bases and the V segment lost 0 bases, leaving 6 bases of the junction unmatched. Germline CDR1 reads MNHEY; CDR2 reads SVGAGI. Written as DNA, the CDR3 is TGTGCCAGCAGTTACTCGGGGGGAGGGGCGGATACGCAGTATTTT. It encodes CASSYSGGGADTQYF.

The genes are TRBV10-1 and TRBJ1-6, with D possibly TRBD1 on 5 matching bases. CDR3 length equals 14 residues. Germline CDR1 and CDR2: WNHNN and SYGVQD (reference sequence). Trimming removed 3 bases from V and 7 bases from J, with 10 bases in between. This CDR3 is CASSEGEINSPLHF. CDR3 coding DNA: TGCGCCAGCAGTGAAGGGGAAATCAATTCACCCCTCCACTTT.

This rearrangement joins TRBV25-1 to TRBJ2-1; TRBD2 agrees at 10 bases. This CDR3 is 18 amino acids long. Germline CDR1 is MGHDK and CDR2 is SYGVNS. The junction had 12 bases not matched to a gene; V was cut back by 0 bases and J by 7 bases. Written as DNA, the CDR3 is TGTGCCAGCAGTGAATATTTCCAAGCGGGAGGGCCGGGAAATGAGCAGTTCTTC. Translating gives CASSEYFQAGGPGNEQFF.

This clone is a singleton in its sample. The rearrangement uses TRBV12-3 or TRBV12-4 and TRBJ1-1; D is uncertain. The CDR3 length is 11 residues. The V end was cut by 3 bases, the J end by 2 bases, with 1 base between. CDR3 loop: CASSFNTEAFF. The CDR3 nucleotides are TGTGCCAGCAGTTTTAACACTGAAGCTTTCTTT.

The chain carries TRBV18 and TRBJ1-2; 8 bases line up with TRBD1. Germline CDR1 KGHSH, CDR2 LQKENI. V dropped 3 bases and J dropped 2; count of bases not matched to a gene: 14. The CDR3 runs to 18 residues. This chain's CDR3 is CASSPLAPRQGKNYGYTF. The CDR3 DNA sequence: TGTGCCAGCTCACCCCTAGCACCCAGACAGGGGAAGAACTATGGCTACACCTTC. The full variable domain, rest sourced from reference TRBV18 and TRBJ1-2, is NAGVMQNPRHLVRRRGQEARLRCSPMKGHSHVYWYRQLPEEGLKFMVYLQKENIIDESGMPKERFSAEFPKEGPSILRIQQVVRGDSAAYFCASSPLAPRQGKNYGYTFGSGTRLTVV.

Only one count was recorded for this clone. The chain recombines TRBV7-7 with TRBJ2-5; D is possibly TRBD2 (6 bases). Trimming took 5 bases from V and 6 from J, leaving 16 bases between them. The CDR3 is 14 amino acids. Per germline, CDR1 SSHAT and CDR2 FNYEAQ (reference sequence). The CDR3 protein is CASSPLGTLQTQYF. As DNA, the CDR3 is TGTGCCAGCAGCCCCCTCGGGACTCTTCAGACCCAGTACTTC. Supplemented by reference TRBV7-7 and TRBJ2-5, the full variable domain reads GAGVSQSPRYKVTKRGQDVTLRCDPISSHATLYWYQQALGQGPEFLTYFNYEAQPDKSGLPSDRFSAERPEGSISTLTIQRTEQRDSAMYRCASSPLGTLQTQYFGPGTRLLVL.

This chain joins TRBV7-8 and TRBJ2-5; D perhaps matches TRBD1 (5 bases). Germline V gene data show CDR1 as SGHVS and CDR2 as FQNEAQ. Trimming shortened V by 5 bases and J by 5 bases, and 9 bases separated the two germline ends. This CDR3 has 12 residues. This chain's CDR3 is CASSLGRETQYF. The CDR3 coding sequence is TGTGCCAGCAGCCTGGGGCGGGAGACCCAGTACTTC.

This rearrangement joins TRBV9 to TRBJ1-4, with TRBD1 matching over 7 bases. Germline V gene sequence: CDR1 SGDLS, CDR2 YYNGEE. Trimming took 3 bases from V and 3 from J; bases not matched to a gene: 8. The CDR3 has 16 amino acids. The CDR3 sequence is CASSAPRDSPNEKLFF. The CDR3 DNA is TGTGCCAGCAGCGCGCCAAGGGACAGTCCTAATGAAAAACTGTTTTTT.

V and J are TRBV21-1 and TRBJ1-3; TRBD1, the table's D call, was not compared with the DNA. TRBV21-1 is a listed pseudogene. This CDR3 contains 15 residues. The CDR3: CASPQGDKLGNTIYF. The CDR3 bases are TGTGCCAGCCCCCAGGGGGACAAGCTTGGAAACACCATATATTTT.

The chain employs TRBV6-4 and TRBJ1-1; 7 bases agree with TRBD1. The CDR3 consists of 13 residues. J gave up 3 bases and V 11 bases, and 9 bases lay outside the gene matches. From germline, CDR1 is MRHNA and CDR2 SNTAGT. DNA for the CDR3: TGTGCCCCGGACAGGTATGACGACACTGAAGCTTTCTTT. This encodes CAPDRYDDTEAFF.

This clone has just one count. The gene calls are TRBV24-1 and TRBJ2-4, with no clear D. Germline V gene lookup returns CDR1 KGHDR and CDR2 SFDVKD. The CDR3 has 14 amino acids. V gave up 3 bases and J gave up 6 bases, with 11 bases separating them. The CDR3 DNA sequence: TGTGCCACCAGTGATGGGAACCAGCGAAACATTCAGTACTTC. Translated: CATSDGNQRNIQYF.

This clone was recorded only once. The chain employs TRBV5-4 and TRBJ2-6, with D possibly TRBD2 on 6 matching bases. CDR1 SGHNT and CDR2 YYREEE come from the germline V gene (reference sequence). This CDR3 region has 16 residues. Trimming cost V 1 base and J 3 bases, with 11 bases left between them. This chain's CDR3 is CASSLFGGGGANVLTF. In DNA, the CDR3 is TGTGCCAGCAGCTTGTTCGGGGGTGGTGGGGCCAACGTCCTGACTTTC.

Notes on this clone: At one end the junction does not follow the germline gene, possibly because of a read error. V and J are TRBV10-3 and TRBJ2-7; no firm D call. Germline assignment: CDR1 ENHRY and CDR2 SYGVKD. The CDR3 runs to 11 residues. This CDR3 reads CAITDSHEQYF. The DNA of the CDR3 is TGTGCCATCACCGACTCCCACGAGCAGTACTTC.

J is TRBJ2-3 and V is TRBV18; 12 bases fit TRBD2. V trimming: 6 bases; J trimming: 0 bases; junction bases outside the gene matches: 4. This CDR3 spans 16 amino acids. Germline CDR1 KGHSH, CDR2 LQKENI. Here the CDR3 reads CASSLLAGGSTDTQYF. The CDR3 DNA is TGTGCCAGCTCGCTACTAGCGGGGGGTAGCACAGATACGCAGTATTTT.

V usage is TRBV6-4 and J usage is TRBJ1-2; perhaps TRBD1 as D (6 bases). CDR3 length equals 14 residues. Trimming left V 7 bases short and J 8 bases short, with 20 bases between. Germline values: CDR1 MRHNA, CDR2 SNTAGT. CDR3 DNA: TGTGCCAGCATCCCCGGGGAGAGGGGGAACGGCTACACCTTC. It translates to CASIPGERGNGYTF.

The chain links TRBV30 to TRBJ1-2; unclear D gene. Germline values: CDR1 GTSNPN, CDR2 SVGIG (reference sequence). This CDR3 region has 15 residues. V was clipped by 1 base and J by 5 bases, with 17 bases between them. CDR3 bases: TGTGCCTGGAGTGCCCGGAGGACTGATCATTATGGCTACACCTTC. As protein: CAWSARRTDHYGYTF.